This T cell receptor beta chain derives from a study of CD39 and CD103 CD8 tumor-infiltrating T cells. This clone appeared once. The CDR3 has 15 residues. Per the germline V gene, CDR1 is SGHVS and CDR2 is FQNEAQ. V was pared by 6 bases and J by 2 bases, with 15 bases between. Only in-frame clones appear in the TCRdb table, and some are missing; sequencing was by immunoSEQ multiplex PCR. The repertoire includes 1,400 or so clones, roughly 50% of them detected once, and around 23% sits in the top ten. The receptor comes from a human donor with head and neck squamous cell carcinoma. This chain connects TRBV7-8 to TRBJ2-3; D may be TRBD1 (6 bases). Sequencing was done on a sample of CD39- CD103+ CD8+ T cells sorted from the tumor. Documented subset: CD103+CD39- single-positive CD45RA- CD8 T cells. CDR3 sequence reads: CASRRLQGPTDTQYF. The CDR3 DNA follows: TGTGCCAGCAGGAGACTACAGGGCCCCACAGATACGCAGTATTTT.